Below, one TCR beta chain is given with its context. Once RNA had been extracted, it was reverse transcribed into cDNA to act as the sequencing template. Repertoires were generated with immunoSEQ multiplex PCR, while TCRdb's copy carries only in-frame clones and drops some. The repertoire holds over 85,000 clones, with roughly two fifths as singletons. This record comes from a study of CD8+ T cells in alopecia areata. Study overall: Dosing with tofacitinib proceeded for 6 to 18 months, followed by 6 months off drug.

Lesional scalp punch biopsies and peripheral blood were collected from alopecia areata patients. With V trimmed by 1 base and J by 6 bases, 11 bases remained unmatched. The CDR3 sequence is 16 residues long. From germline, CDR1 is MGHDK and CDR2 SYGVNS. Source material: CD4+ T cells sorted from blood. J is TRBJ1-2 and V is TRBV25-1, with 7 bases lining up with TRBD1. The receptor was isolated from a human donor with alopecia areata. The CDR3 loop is CASSESARGRVHGYTF. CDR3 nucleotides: TGTGCCAGCAGTGAATCGGCGAGGGGGCGAGTGCATGGCTACACCTTC.